These T cell receptor beta chains were read from a single sample in a study of shared clonotypes between healthy human individuals. Clones were read by immunoSEQ multiplex PCR, and TCRdb kept only the in-frame ones, dropping some. The sample lists roughly 2.1 million clones; approximately 94% were seen once. Sequenced material: naive CD8+ T cells from PBMCs. Receptors originate from a man aged 18 to 30 in good health. Some clones in this sample may be carry-over from other donors' samples. The CDR3 runs from the conserved cysteine through the conserved F or W. A D gene is named only where the DNA matches it firmly. The listing skips clone size in some rows; elsewhere it reads once, few, many or a size class.

TRBD1	TRBJ2-2	TRBV4-1	NA	TGCGCCAGCAGCCAAGATAGGACAGGCGAATCCGGGGAGCTGTTTTTT	CASSQDRTGESGELFF
NA	TRBJ2-7	TRBV28	NA	TGTGCCAGCAGTTTAGGGTCAGGGTTGGAGCAGCACTTC	CASSLGSGLEQHF
NA	TRBJ2-1	TRBV27	NA	TGTGCCAGCAGTTGGCGGGGACTTTACAATGAGCAGTTCTTC	CASSWRGLYNEQFF
NA	TRBJ1-1	TRBV11-2	once	TGTGCCAGCAGCGAAGGGTGGGCGAACACTGAAGCTTTCTTT	CASSEGWANTEAFF
NA	TRBJ2-6	TRBV9	NA	TGTGCCAGCAGCGCCTCCACAGGCTCTGGGGCCAACGTCCTGACTTTC	CASSASTGSGANVLTF
TRBD1	TRBJ1-1	TRBV11-2	NA	TGTGCCAGCAGATCCCAGGGGGGGCTGAACACTGAAGCTTTCTTT	CASRSQGGLNTEAFF
TRBD2	TRBJ2-2	TRBV27	NA	TGTGCCAGCAGTCGACTAGCGGGAGGGCTCGCCGGGGAGCTGTTTTTT	CASSRLAGGLAGELFF
NA	TRBJ2-5	TRBV7-9	NA	TGTGCCGGGGGGACAGAGGGGCCGCAAGAGACCCAGTACTTC	CAGGTEGPQETQYF
NA	TRBJ2-7	TRBV6-1	once	TGTGCCAGCAGTGAAGTTGACGGGGCGGCCTACGAGCAGTACTTC	CASSEVDGAAYEQYF
NA	TRBJ2-7	TRBV27	NA	TGTGCCAGCAGCCAACAGGAGAAATCCTACGAGCAGTACTTC	CASSQQEKSYEQYF
NA	TRBJ2-3	TRBV11-2	NA	TGTGCCAGCAGCCGAGGGTCAGATACGCAGTATTTT	CASSRGSDTQYF
TRBD1	TRBJ1-1	TRBV29-1	few	TGCAGCGTGGCAGGGGGTGGTACTGAAGCTTTCTTT	CSVAGGGTEAFF
NA	TRBJ2-1	TRBV9	NA	TGTGCCAGCAGCGTACGAGTGGGGGGCGCCTACAATGAGCAGTTCTTC	CASSVRVGGAYNEQFF
NA	TRBJ1-1	TRBV7-9	NA	TGTGCCAGCGGGTGGACAGAGCCCCCTGAAGCTTTCTTT	CASGWTEPPEAFF
TRBD1	TRBJ1-1	TRBV2	NA	TGTGCCAGCGACAGGGGACCCATGAACACTGAAGCTTTCTTT	CASDRGPMNTEAFF